This is a list of T cell receptor beta chains from one sample in a study of PD-1 blockade in classical Hodgkin lymphoma. The protocol was immunoSEQ multiplex PCR, while the TCRdb copy is restricted to in-frame clones and leaves out a portion. The sample carries fewer than 95,000 clones, under 85% recorded once. Source: peripheral blood mononuclear cells (PBMCs), taken before the fourth cycle of nivolumab. All receptors derive from a human donor with classical Hodgkin lymphoma. The CDR3 runs from the conserved cysteine through the conserved F or W. A D gene is named only where the DNA matches it firmly. Rows may omit the clone size; those that give it use once, few, many or a size class.

d_call	v_call	cdr3_length	clone_size	j_call	cdr3_nt	cdr3_aa
TRBD2	TRBV19	15	.	TRBJ2-5	TGTGCCAGTAGTATAGTCGGACTAGCGGGAGAGACCCAGTACTTC	CASSIVGLAGETQYF
TRBD1	TRBV5-1	16	.	TRBJ2-3	TGCGCCAGCAGCCTTCGACAGGGGGCCGACACAGATACGCAGTATTTT	CASSLRQGADTDTQYF
.	TRBV9	15	.	TRBJ1-3	TGTGCCAGCAGCGTAGGGCCAGGCTCTGGAAACACCATATATTTT	CASSVGPGSGNTIYF
TRBD1	TRBV10-3	13	.	TRBJ1-5	TGTGCCATCAGGCAGGGGGAGAATCAGCCCCAGCATTTT	CAIRQGENQPQHF
TRBD2	TRBV9	15	.	TRBJ2-1	TGTGCCAGCAGCGAAGGCGGGGGCTCCTACAATGAGCAGTTCTTC	CASSEGGGSYNEQFF
TRBD1	TRBV19	15	once	TRBJ1-2	TGTGCCAGTTGGGACAGGGGCGCCTCACGCTATGGCTACACCTTC	CASWDRGASRYGYTF
.	TRBV7-2	13	.	TRBJ2-1	TGTGCCAGCAGCTTAGCTAAAGGCGGTGAGCAGTTCTTC	CASSLAKGGEQFF
TRBD1	TRBV6-6	15	once	TRBJ2-7	TGTGCCAGCAGTTACAAACCGGGACAGTCCTACGAGCAGTACTTC	CASSYKPGQSYEQYF
.	TRBV7-9	14	.	TRBJ2-2	TGTGCCAGCAGCTTTGGGGAACACACCGGGGAGCTGTTTTTT	CASSFGEHTGELFF
TRBD1	TRBV5-4	17	.	TRBJ1-2	TGTGCCAGCAGCTTTGGACAGGGGGGCTCGATTTTCGGGGGCTACACCTTC	CASSFGQGGSIFGGYTF
TRBD1	TRBV4-1	17	.	TRBJ1-3	TGCGCCAGCAGCCAACCGGACAGGGGGTGGTCGGGAAACACCATATATTTT	CASSQPDRGWSGNTIYF
.	TRBV9	16	.	TRBJ1-4	TGTGCCAGCAGCGTAGGGGTCAGCGCAACTAATGAAAAACTGTTTTTT	CASSVGVSATNEKLFF
TRBD1	TRBV6-5	13	.	TRBJ1-5	TGTGCCAGCAGTAAGGGGGCGGGACAGCCCCAGCATTTT	CASSKGAGQPQHF
TRBD2	TRBV7-2	15	.	TRBJ2-1	TGTGCCAGCAGCTTGGGGGCGGGAGGGTTCAATGAGCAGTTCTTC	CASSLGAGGFNEQFF
.	TRBV5-4	14	.	TRBJ2-7	TGTGCCAGCAGCCAACAGGGCCCCCCCTACGAGCAGTACTTC	CASSQQGPPYEQYF
.	TRBV28	13	.	TRBJ2-1	TGTGCCAGCATATCGGGCATTTACAATGAGCAGTTCTTC	CASISGIYNEQFF
TRBD2	TRBV18	14	.	TRBJ2-5	TGTGCCAGCTCACCATTGCGGGAGGCAGAGACCCAGTACTTC	CASSPLREAETQYF
.	TRBV28	15	.	TRBJ2-5	TGTGCCAGCAGTTTACCCGCCTTAGCGGTAGGGACCCAGTACTTC	CASSLPALAVGTQYF
.	TRBV19	17	.	TRBJ1-2	TGTGCCAGTAGTATAAACCCGCAGACCAGTTATTACTATGGCTACACCTTC	CASSINPQTSYYYGYTF
.	TRBV27	14	.	TRBJ2-3	TGTGCCAGCAGTTTAGGATCCGTCACAGATACGCAGTATTTT	CASSLGSVTDTQYF
.	TRBV10-3	14	.	TRBJ1-1	TGTGCCATCCAGGGCGGGTTAACGAACACTGAAGCTTTCTTT	CAIQGGLTNTEAFF
.	TRBV30	15	.	TRBJ1-2	TGTGCCTGGAGTCCCCGTAGGGGTCGGGGCTATGGCTACACCTTC	CAWSPRRGRGYGYTF
.	TRBV7-2	12	.	TRBJ1-2	TGTGCCAGCAATAGGCTGAGCTATGGCTACACCTTC	CASNRLSYGYTF